This TCR beta chain was retrieved from a study of control samples from healthy donors and cancer patients. Using immunoSEQ multiplex PCR, the repertoire was profiled, and TCRdb retains in-frame clones only, with some absent. Here the sample spans 150,000 to 200,000 clones, nearly 90% being singletons. The CDR3 loop spans 13 amino acids. Trimming pared 8 bases from V and 0 bases from J, leaving 14 bases between. Germline values: CDR1 GTSNPN, CDR2 SVGIG (reference sequence). This receptor was taken from a woman between 50 and 59 years old in good health. What was sequenced was blood. The V and J genes are TRBV30 and TRBJ2-7; D remains ambiguous. This CDR3 reads CAVRVISSYEQYF. As DNA, the CDR3 is TGTGCCGTCCGGGTTATTAGCTCCTACGAGCAGTACTTC.